The 6 T cell receptor beta chains in this list originate from one sample, sequenced in a study of long-term antiretroviral therapy in people with HIV. Researchers report immunoSEQ v3.0 was run at survey level. The table came from immunoSEQ multiplex PCR; TCRdb's copy has only in-frame clones and leaves some out. The data contain 20,000 to 25,000 clones, roughly four fifths of them seen just once; the ten biggest clones take up around 7.2%. This sample comprised unsorted PBMCs, obtained 1.5 years after starting antiretroviral therapy. The origin of the receptors is a man aged 25 to 40 with HIV.

The rearrangement links TRBV10-3 to TRBJ2-7, with D possibly being TRBD1 (6 bases). Trimming removed 3 bases at V and 4 bases at J, with 10 bases between. The CDR3 has 13 residues. Germline V gene lookup returns CDR1 ENHRY and CDR2 SYGVKD. Here the CDR3 DNA reads TGTGCCATCAGTGATCAGGGGCGGTACGAGCAGTACTTC. It specifies CAISDQGRYEQYF.

This chain links TRBV27 with TRBJ2-2, with TRBD2 identical over 14 bases. Trimming cost V 7 bases and J 9 bases; bases outside gene matches: 7. Germline CDR1 MNHEY, CDR2 SMNVEV (reference sequence). This CDR3 comprises 15 residues. The CDR3 DNA reads TGTGCCAGCATCAGGACTAGCGGGGGGTATAGGGAGCTGTTTTTT. Translated: CASIRTSGGYRELFF.

The chain is built from TRBV27 and TRBJ2-7, with 12 bases identical to TRBD2. The CDR3 totals 16 residues. Unmatched junction bases numbered 8, after V lost 4 bases and J lost 4 bases. Germline V gene lookup returns CDR1 MNHEY and CDR2 SMNVEV (reference sequence). The CDR3 DNA sequence: TGTGCCAGCAGTTGGGGGGCGACTAGCGGGAGTTACGAGCAGTACTTC. Translating it yields CASSWGATSGSYEQYF.

This clone has a handful of counts. The chain employs TRBV7-9 and TRBJ1-2; 7 bases match TRBD1. After removal of 5 bases from V and 7 bases from J, the junction contained 10 bases not matched to a gene. CDR3 length: 14 amino acids. Germline V gene data show CDR1 as SEHNR and CDR2 as FQNEAQ (reference sequence). CDR3 in DNA: TGTGCCAGCAGCCCAGGGGGATTTCCCGGTGGCTACACCTTC. Translated: CASSPGGFPGGYTF.

The chain recombines TRBV5-1 with TRBJ2-7; 7 bases are a match to TRBD2. The CDR3 is 15 amino acids. Germline V lookup: CDR1 SGHRS, CDR2 YFSETQ. J gave up 2 bases and V 0 bases, and 5 bases lay outside the gene matches. The CDR3 sequence is CASSLARDYTYEQYF. The DNA for the CDR3 is TGCGCCAGCAGCTTGGCCAGGGACTACACCTACGAGCAGTACTTC.

The chain employs TRBV18 and TRBJ2-2; 8 bases are a match to TRBD2. This CDR3 comprises 15 residues. The germline gives CDR1 KGHSH, CDR2 LQKENI. The V and J ends lost 6 bases and 5 bases, in that order; junction bases with no gene match: 8. The CDR3 spells CASSTGTRGTGELFF. DNA for the CDR3: TGTGCCAGCTCTACCGGGACTAGAGGGACCGGGGAGCTGTTTTTT.